The clone carrying this TCR beta chain is a singleton in its sample. Profiling relied on immunoSEQ multiplex PCR, and the TCRdb table lists in-frame clones only, not all of them. This table holds about 410,000 clones, around 93% found once. The data belong to a study of Ad26.COV2.S vaccination and SARS-CoV-2 variants. As to treatment: over 15 received Ad26.COV2.S at low or high dose, single or two shots; a few received placebo; per-sample allocation not given. The investigators took samples on day 63 after the first vaccine or placebo injection. Trimming left V 0 bases short and J 0 bases short, with 9 bases between. In germline, CDR1 is SGHRS, CDR2 YFSETQ. The CDR3 runs to 16 residues.

This clonotype originated in a person aged 18-65 years who received the Ad26.COV2.S COVID-19 vaccine or a placebo. The chain links TRBV5-1 to TRBJ1-4; D gene unclear. The material sequenced was peripheral blood, taken in a trial of Ad26.COV2.S vaccine versus placebo. The CDR3 region is CASSLAFGATNEKLFF. The CDR3 bases are TGCGCCAGCAGCTTGGCCTTCGGTGCAACTAATGAAAAACTGTTTTTT.